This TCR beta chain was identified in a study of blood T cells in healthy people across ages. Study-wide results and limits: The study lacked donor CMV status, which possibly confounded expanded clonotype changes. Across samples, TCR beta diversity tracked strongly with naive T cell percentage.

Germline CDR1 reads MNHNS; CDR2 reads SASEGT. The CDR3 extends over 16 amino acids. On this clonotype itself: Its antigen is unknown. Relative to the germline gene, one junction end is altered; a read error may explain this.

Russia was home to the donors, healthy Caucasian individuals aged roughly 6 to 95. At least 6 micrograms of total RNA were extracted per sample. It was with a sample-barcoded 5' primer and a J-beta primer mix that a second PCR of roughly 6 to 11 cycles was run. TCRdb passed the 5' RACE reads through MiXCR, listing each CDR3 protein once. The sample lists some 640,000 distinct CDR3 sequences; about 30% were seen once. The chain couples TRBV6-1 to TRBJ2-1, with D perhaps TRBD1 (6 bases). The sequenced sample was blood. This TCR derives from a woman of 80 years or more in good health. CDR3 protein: CASSEAASQGNNEQFF. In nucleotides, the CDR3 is TGCGCCAGCAGTGAAGCGGCTTCCCAGGGGAACAATGAGCAGTTCTTC.